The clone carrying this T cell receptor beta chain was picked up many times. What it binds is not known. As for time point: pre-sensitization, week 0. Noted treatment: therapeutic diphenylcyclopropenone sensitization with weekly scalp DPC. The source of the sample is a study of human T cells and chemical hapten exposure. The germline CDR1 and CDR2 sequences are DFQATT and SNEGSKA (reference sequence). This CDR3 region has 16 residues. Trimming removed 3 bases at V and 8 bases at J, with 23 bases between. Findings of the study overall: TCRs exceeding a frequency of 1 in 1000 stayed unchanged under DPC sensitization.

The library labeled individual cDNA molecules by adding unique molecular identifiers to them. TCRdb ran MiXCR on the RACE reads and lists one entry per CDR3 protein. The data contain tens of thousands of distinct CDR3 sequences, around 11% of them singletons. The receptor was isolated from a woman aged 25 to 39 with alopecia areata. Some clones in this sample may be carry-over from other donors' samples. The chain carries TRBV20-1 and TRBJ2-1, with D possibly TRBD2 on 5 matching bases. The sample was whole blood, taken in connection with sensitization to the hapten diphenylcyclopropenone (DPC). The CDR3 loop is CSASPSSTHRRYEQFF. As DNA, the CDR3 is TGCAGTGCTAGTCCCTCTAGCACACACCGTAGATATGAGCAGTTCTTC.